The clone carrying this T cell receptor beta chain was seen at least ten times. Its antigen is not known. This sample was taken from a study of T cells in Graves' hyperthyroidism and ophthalmopathy. Findings and limits, study-wide: Clonotypes that were expanded in thyroid above 0.001 mostly appeared in blood too.

The V gene end was trimmed by 5 bases and the J gene end by 7 bases; junction bases not matched to a gene: 8. The CDR3 sequence is 14 residues long. Germline values: CDR1 MDHEN, CDR2 SYDVKM. Using RNA transcripts as the source, TCR beta CDR3 regions were amplified. First-round RT-PCR with HTBI primers amplified the TCR CDR3 region. TCRdb itself ran the multiplex PCR reads through MiXCR, one entry per CDR3 protein. This table has hundreds of thousands of distinct CDR3 sequences, about 17% appearing once. This receptor was identified in a woman between 25 and 40 years old with Graves' hyperthyroidism. What was sequenced was blood. The rearrangement joins TRBV28 to TRBJ2-4; 7 nucleotides align to TRBD1. The CDR3 reads CASSPQTGLNIQYF. Written as DNA, the CDR3 is TGTGCCAGCAGTCCCCAGACAGGGTTGAACATTCAGTACTTC.